Here is one TCR beta chain with its context. What it binds is not known. Produced via immunoSEQ multiplex PCR; TCRdb's table is partial and in-frame only. The profile shows approximately 50,000 clones, around 94% of them singletons. This entry belongs to a study of OX40 agonist ivuxolimab in advanced cancers. At the level of the study: While on treatment, patients had intravenous ivuxolimab at 0.01 to 10 mg/kg every 2 weeks.

Study-wide results and limits: By week 6 at 0.1 to 3.0 mg/kg, blood CD4+ and CD8+ T cells had expanded clonally. Among the least clonally expanded were partial responders at 0.1-3.0 mg/kg.

Specimen: CD4+ or CD8+ T cells sorted from blood, collected in a trial of the OX40 agonist ivuxolimab. The TCR was taken from an adult with an advanced solid tumor such as melanoma, head and neck, liver or kidney cancer.

CDR3 nucleotides: TGTGCCAGCAGCTTAGTACAGGGGCCTAATTCACCCCTCCACTTT. Protein: CASSLVQGPNSPLHF. The rearrangement links TRBV7-9 to TRBJ1-6; 7 positions match TRBD1. Germline CDR1 and CDR2: SEHNR and FQNEAQ (reference sequence). This CDR3 has 15 residues. With 1 base clipped from V and 6 bases from J, the junction kept 3 bases outside the gene matches.